The 5 T cell receptor beta chains presented below share a single source sample, sequenced in a study of shared clonotypes between healthy human individuals. The naive CD8 subset, CD45RO-negative cells positively selected for CCR7, excluded terminally differentiated effector memory CD45RA+ cells. TCRdb's copy holds only in-frame clones and misses some; the assay was immunoSEQ multiplex PCR. The table has millions of clones, about 95% seen once; the top ten hold 0.85% to 1.2%. Sequences were obtained from naive CD8+ T cells sorted from blood. The source of these receptors is a man aged 18-30 years in good health.

Points on this clone: This same CDR3 is encoded by further DNA sequences in the sample. The chain couples TRBV27 to TRBJ2-7, with 12 bases identical to TRBD2. Germline CDR1 MNHEY, CDR2 SMNVEV (reference sequence). V lost 5 bases to trimming and J lost 2 bases; unmatched junction nucleotides: 7. The CDR3 has 16 residues. The CDR3 DNA sequence: TGTGCCAGCAGTCCGTTACTAGCGGGGGGTCCCTACGAGCAGTACTTC. Translating gives CASSPLLAGGPYEQYF.

This chain uses TRBV9 with TRBJ1-1; D is possibly TRBD1 (5 bases). Trimming cost V 4 bases and J 5 bases, with 21 bases left between them. Germline loops: CDR1 SGDLS, CDR2 YYNGEE. The CDR3 has 16 amino acids. The CDR3 sequence: CASSPPSQGEGTEAFF. The CDR3 DNA follows: TGTGCCAGCAGCCCTCCGTCTCAGGGAGAGGGGACTGAAGCTTTCTTT.

The chain employs TRBV2 and TRBJ1-5; D perhaps matches TRBD1 (5 bases). The CDR3 covers 14 residues. Germline V gene lookup returns CDR1 SNHLY and CDR2 FYNNEI. V lost 6 bases to trimming and J lost 1 base, with 10 bases between them. CDR3 sequence reads: CASRDNFSNQPQHF. CDR3 DNA sequence: TGTGCCAGCAGGGACAACTTCAGCAATCAGCCCCAGCATTTT. Supplemented by reference TRBV2 and TRBJ1-5, the full variable domain reads EPEVTQTPSHQVTQMGQEVILRCVPISNHLYFYWYRQILGQKVEFLVSFYNNEISEKSEIFDDQFSVERPDGSNFTLKIRSTKLEDSAMYFCASRDNFSNQPQHFGDGTRLSIL.

This chain joins TRBV4-1 and TRBJ1-1; 7 bases are a match to TRBD1. The CDR3 has 15 residues. Trimming removed 3 bases from V and 3 bases from J; junction bases left unmatched: 7. Germline V gives CDR1 MGHRA, CDR2 YSYEKL. The CDR3 DNA reads as TGCGCCAGCAGCCATAAACAGGGGATTTACACTGAAGCTTTCTTT. It encodes CASSHKQGIYTEAFF.

Concerning this clone itself: In the same sample, other DNA sequences code for this CDR3. V usage is TRBV5-4 and J usage is TRBJ2-2, with D possibly matching TRBD2 (5 bases). Trimming took 0 bases from V and 5 from J, leaving 8 bases between them. CDR1 and CDR2 from the germline V gene are SGHNT and YYREEE (reference sequence). The CDR3 sequence is 14 residues long. Here the CDR3 reads CASSLGGLTGELFF. As DNA, the CDR3 is TGTGCCAGCAGCTTGGGCGGGTTGACCGGGGAGCTGTTTTTT. Drawing the rest from reference TRBV5-4 and TRBJ2-2, the complete variable domain is ETGVTQSPTHLIKTRGQQVTLRCSSQSGHNTVSWYQQALGQGPQFIFQYYREEENGRGNFPPRFSGLQFPNYSSELNVNALELDDSALYLCASSLGGLTGELFFGEGSRLTVL.